This T cell receptor beta chain comes out of a study of blood T cell repertoires in COVID-19. The overall study: Samples representing acute and convalescent COVID-19 were sourced from the United States, Italy and Spain.

Original handling: Estimates of nucleated cell counts were drawn from the amplification of reference gene primers. The data were produced by immunoSEQ multiplex PCR, yet TCRdb's version contains in-frame clones alone and is incomplete. Clone size and the V and J calls come from that table; the DNA yielded D and trimming. The sample has roughly 260,000 clones, about nine tenths seen once. Germline trimming cut 2 bases from V and 6 bases from J; bases unmatched to any gene: 4. Per germline, CDR1 SGHTA and CDR2 FQGTGA. CDR3 length equals 14 residues. Sequenced: peripheral blood. This rearrangement joins TRBV7-3 to TRBJ2-3, with 8 bases that match TRBD1. The TCR sequence derives from a man between 60 and 75 years old who had recovered from COVID-19. DNA of the CDR3: TGTGCCAGCAGCTTATCCCAGGGGGCCGATACGCAGTATTTT. It translates to CASSLSQGADTQYF. Drawing the rest from reference TRBV7-3 and TRBJ2-3, the complete variable domain is GAGVSQTPSNKVTEKGKYVELRCDPISGHTALYWYRQSLGQGPEFLIYFQGTGAADDSGLPNDRFFAVRPEGSVSTLKIQRTERGDSAVYLCASSLSQGADTQYFGPGTRLTVL.